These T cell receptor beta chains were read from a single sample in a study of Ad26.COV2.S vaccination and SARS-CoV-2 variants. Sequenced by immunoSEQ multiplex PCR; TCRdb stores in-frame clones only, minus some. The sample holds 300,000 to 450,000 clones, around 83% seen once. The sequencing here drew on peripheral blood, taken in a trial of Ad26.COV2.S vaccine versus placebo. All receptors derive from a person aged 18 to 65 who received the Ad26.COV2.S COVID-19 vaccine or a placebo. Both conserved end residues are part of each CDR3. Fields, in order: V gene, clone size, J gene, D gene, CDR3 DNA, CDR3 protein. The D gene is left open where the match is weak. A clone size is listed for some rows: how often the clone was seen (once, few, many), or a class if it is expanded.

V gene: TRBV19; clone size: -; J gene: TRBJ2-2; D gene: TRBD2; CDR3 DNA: TGTGCCAGTACCGTACGGGCTAGCGGGGGGACCGGGGAGCTGTTTTTT; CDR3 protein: CASTVRASGGTGELFF
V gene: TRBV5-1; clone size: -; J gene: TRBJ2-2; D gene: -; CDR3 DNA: TGCGCCAGCAGCTTGTATTCGGTGGGAAGGACCGGGGAGCTGTTTTTT; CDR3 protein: CASSLYSVGRTGELFF
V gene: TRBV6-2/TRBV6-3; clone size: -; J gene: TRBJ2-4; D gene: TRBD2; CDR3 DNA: TGTGCCAGCAGTTACACATCGGGGGGGGTGAAAAACATTCAGTACTTC; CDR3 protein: CASSYTSGGVKNIQYF
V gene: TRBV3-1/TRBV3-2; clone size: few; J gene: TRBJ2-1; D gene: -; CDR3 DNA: TGTGCCAGCAGCCAACTCGCAGGGGACTCCTACAATGAGCAGTTCTTC; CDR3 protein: CASSQLAGDSYNEQFF
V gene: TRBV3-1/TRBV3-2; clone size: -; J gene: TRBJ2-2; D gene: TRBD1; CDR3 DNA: TGTGCCAGCAGCCAAGTGTCAGGGGGCACCGGGGAGCTGTTTTTT; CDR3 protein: CASSQVSGGTGELFF
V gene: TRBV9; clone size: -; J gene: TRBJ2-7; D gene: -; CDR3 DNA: TGTGCCAGCAGCGTAGAGGGGACAAGCCACTACTACGAGCAGTACTTC; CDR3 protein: CASSVEGTSHYYEQYF
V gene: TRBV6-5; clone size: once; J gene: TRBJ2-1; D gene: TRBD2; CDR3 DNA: TGTGCCAGCATGACTAGCGGGGGGAATGAGCAGTTCTTC; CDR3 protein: CASMTSGGNEQFF
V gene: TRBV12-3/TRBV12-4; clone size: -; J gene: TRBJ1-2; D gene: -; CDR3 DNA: TGTGCCAGCAGTTTAGCGGGGGGGTTGAGCTACACCTTC; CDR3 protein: CASSLAGGLSYTF
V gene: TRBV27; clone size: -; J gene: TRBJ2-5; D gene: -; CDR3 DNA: TGTGCCAGCAGTTTCCGTCCGGTAGCGGTAGAGACCCAGTACTTC; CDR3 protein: CASSFRPVAVETQYF
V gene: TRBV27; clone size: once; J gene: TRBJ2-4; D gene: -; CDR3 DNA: TGTGCCAGCAGTACTCAGGTAGCCAAAAACATTCAGTACTTC; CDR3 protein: CASSTQVAKNIQYF
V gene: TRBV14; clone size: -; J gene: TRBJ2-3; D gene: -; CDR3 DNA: TGTGCCAGCAGCCAAGTAACTACAGATACGCAGTATTTT; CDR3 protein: CASSQVTTDTQYF
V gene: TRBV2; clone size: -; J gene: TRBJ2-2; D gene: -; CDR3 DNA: TGTGCCAGCAGACAGGGAGGGACCGGGGAGCTGTTTTTT; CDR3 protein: CASRQGGTGELFF
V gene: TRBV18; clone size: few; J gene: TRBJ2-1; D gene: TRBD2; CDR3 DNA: TGTGCCAGCTCACCTCCCCTAGCGGATGTCCGCCAAGGACCTTTGGATGAGCAGTTCTTC; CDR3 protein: CASSPPLADVRQGPLDEQFF
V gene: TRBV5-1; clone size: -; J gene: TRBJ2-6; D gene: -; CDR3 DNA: TGCGCCAGCAGAATCACCTCTGGGGCCAACGTCCTGACTTTC; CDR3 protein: CASRITSGANVLTF
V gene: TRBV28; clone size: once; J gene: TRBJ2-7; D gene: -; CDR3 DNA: TGTGCCAGCAGCATTAGGCCCTTACAGGACGAGCAGTACTTC; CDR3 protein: CASSIRPLQDEQYF
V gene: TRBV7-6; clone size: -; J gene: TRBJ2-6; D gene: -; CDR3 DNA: TGTGCCAGCAGCCCATCATACTCGGGCTCTGGGGCCAACGTCCTGACTTTC; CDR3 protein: CASSPSYSGSGANVLTF
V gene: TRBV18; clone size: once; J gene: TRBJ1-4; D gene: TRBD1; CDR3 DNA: TGTGCCAGCTCACCACGGGGGACAGGGACTGAAAAACTGTTTTTT; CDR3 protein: CASSPRGTGTEKLFF
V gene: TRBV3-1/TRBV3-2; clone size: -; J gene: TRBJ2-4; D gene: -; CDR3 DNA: TGTGCCAGCAGCCACCTCTCCGGCATTCAGTACTTC; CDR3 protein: CASSHLSGIQYF
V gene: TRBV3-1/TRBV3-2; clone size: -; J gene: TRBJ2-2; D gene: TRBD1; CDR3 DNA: TGTGCCAGCAGCCAAGAAAGGACAGGGGGCTTCGGCACCGGGGAGCTGTTTTTT; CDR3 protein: CASSQERTGGFGTGELFF
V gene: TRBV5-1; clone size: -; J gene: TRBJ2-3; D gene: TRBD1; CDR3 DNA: TGCGCCAGCAGCCTCGGGACAGGGCGGACAGATACGCAGTATTTT; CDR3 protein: CASSLGTGRTDTQYF
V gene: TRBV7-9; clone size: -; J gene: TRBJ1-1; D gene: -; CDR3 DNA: TGTGCCAGCAGCCGCACAACCCTGGGGTGGGGGGCGAACACTGAAGCTTTCTTT; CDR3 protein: CASSRTTLGWGANTEAFF
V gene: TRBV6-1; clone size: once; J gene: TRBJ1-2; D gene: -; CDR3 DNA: TGTGCCAGCAGTGATGGGGTTGACGGGGATATTTGGGGCTACACCTTC; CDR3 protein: CASSDGVDGDIWGYTF
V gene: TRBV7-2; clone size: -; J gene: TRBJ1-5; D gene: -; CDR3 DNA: TGTGCCAGCAGCTTAGGGCAGCATCAGCCCCAGCATTTT; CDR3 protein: CASSLGQHQPQHF
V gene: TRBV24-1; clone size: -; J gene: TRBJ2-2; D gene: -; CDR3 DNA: TGTGCCACCAGTGAGCGCCCCGGGGCCGGGGAGCTGTTTTTT; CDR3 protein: CATSERPGAGELFF
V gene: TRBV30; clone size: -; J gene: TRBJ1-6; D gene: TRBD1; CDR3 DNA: TGTGCCTGGAGCGCCGACAGGGTGGATATTTCACCCCTCCACTTT; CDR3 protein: CAWSADRVDISPLHF
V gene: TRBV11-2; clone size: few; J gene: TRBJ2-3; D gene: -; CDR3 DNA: TGTGCCAGCAGCTTAAACAGGGCGGCAGATACGCAGTATTTT; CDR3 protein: CASSLNRAADTQYF
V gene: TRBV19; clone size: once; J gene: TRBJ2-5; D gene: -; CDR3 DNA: TGTGCCAGTAGTACGGGGATCCAAGAGACCCAGTACTTC; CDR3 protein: CASSTGIQETQYF
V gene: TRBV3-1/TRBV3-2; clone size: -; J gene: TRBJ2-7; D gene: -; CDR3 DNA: TGTGCCAGCAGCCGAATCCGAGGCGAGCAGTACTTC; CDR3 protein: CASSRIRGEQYF
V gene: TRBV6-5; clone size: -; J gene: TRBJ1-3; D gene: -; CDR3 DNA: TGTGCCAGCAGTTTCCGGGACCAGCTGAACACCATATATTTT; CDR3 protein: CASSFRDQLNTIYF
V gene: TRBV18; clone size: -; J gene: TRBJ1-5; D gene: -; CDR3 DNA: TGTGCCAGCTCGTCTGGGGCAGGCGTCAATCAGCCCCAGCATTTT; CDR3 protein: CASSSGAGVNQPQHF
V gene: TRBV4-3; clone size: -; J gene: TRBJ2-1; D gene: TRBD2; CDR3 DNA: TGCGCCAGCAGCCATCGTCTAGCGGGGGGTAACGATGAGCAGTTCTTC; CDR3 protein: CASSHRLAGGNDEQFF
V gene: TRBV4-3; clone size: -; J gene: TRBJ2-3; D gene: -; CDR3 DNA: TGCGCCAGCAGCCAAGAAGGGGCGCGGGTCACAGATACGCAGTATTTT; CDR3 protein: CASSQEGARVTDTQYF
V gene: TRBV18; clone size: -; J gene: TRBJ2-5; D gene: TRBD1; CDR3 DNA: TGTGCCAGCTCACCAAGCGGCCGACAGGGACAAGAGACCCAGTACTTC; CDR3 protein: CASSPSGRQGQETQYF
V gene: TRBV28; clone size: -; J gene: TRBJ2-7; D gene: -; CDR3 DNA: TGTGCCAGCAGTTTCAATTACGAGCAGTACTTC; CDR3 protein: CASSFNYEQYF
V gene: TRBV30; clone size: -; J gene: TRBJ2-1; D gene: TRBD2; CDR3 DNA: TGTGCCTGGAGTGTTAGCGGGTTCAATGAGCAGTTCTTC; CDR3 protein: CAWSVSGFNEQFF
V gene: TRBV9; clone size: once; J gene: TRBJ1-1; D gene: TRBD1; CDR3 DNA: TGTGCCAGCACCCGGGGACAGCTGAACACTGAAGCTTTCTTT; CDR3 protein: CASTRGQLNTEAFF
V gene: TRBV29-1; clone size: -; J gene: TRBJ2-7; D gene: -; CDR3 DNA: TGCAGCGTTGACCTAGGAGCAACGGCCTACGAGCAGTACTTC; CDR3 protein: CSVDLGATAYEQYF
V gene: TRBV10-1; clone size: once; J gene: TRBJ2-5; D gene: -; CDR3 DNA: TGCGCCAGCAGTGAAGGGAAGGGGGAGACCCAGTACTTC; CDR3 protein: CASSEGKGETQYF
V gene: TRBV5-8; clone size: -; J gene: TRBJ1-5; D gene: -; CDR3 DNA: TGTGCCAGCAGCTTGCGACAGAGCGGTTCTAGGGGTCAGCCCCAGCATTTT; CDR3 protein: CASSLRQSGSRGQPQHF
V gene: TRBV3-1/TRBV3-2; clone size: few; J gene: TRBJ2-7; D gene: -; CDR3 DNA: TGTGCCAGCAGCCAAGACCAAGCTCTATACGAGCAGTACTTC; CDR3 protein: CASSQDQALYEQYF
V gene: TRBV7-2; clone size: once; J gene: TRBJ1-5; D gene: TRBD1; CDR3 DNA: TGTGCCAGCAGCACGGACAGGGTCCAGCCCCAGCATTTT; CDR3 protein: CASSTDRVQPQHF